This TCR beta chain was captured by sequencing in a study of radiotherapy plus CTLA-4 blockade in lung cancer. This CDR3 is 16 amino acids long. Per germline, CDR1 MNHEY and CDR2 SVGAGI. V lost 0 bases, J lost 3 bases, and 13 bases lay in between. Study observations and caveats: Clones of tumor-derived TCRs expanded in blood after radiotherapy plus ipilimumab.

In the case of this clone: Its matching antigen is unknown.

Libraries were prepared by immunoSEQ multiplex PCR; TCRdb keeps only in-frame clonotypes and omits some of them. The repertoire holds about 86,000 clones, with around four fifths as singletons. The sample consisted of peripheral blood, taken from a patient treated with radiotherapy plus ipilimumab. The source is a human donor with non-small cell lung cancer who had stable disease on radiotherapy plus ipilimumab. This rearrangement joins TRBV6-5 to TRBJ2-3; D might be TRBD1 or TRBD2, each matching 5 bases. The CDR3 loop is CASSYSAGWGTDTQYF. In nucleotides, the CDR3 is TGTGCCAGCAGTTACTCGGCAGGGTGGGGGACAGATACGCAGTATTTT.